The TCR beta chain under discussion was sequenced for a study of shared clonotypes between healthy human individuals. Authors' methods: Junction-only sequences without quality scores were provided by ImmunoSEQ, so filtering was different. The repertoire was sequenced with immunoSEQ multiplex PCR; TCRdb's copy has only in-frame clones and lacks some. The V and J calls and clone size were taken over from that table, and D and trimming were inferred from the DNA. The data contain around 580,000 clones, more than 95% of them singletons. The CDR3 totals 16 residues. Deletions cut 5 bases from V and 3 bases from J, with 16 bases between. Germline loops: CDR1 SGHTA, CDR2 FQGTGA. Naive CD8 isolation took CD45RO-negative cells positively selected for CCR7 and excluded terminally differentiated effector memory CD45RA+ cells. Comment on this clone: Its specificity is not known.

Study-level results: The study found lower generation probabilities in non-shared clonotypes than in those shared by all four donors.

The TCR was taken from a man aged 30 to 45 in good health. This rearrangement joins TRBV7-3 to TRBJ2-2, with D tentatively TRBD2 (5 bases). The sample comprised naive CD8+ T cells sorted from blood. The DNA of the CDR3 is TGTGCCAGCAGCCCTGGACCGGGATGGGACACCGGGGAGCTGTTTTTT. Protein: CASSPGPGWDTGELFF.